The 2 T cell receptor beta chains below were found in one sample sequenced in a study of cytomegalovirus exposure and HLA in healthy donors. PCR primers comprised 60 Vbeta and 13 Jbeta primers. Repertoires were generated with immunoSEQ multiplex PCR, while TCRdb's copy carries only in-frame clones and drops some. The data show approximately 200,000 clones, around three quarters seen once. Input material: PBMCs. These TCRs come from a woman in her 30s in good health and CMV-seropositive.

This clone appeared a single time. The chain recombines TRBV4-1 with TRBJ1-5, with TRBD1 as a possible D gene (5 bases). The CDR3 is 13 amino acids. Looked up from germline, CDR1 is MGHRA and CDR2 is YSYEKL. Trimming left V 4 bases short and J 6 bases short, with 10 bases between. CDR3 sequence: CASSPAGVQPQHF. DNA for the CDR3: TGCGCCAGCAGCCCCGCGGGGGTTCAGCCCCAGCATTTT.

This chain links TRBV5-5 with TRBJ2-1; tentatively, D is TRBD2 (5 bases). Trimming took off 2 bases at V and 6 bases at J, with 15 bases between the two ends. The CDR3 runs to 15 residues. Germline V gene sequence: CDR1 SGHKS, CDR2 YYEKEE (reference sequence). CDR3 sequence: CASSFLLGVLNEQFF. DNA for the CDR3: TGTGCCAGCAGCTTCCTCCTCGGGGTTCTCAATGAGCAGTTCTTC.